Below, 18 T cell receptor beta chains from the same sample are listed, as sequenced in a study of blood T cell repertoires in COVID-19. The repertoire was sequenced with immunoSEQ multiplex PCR; TCRdb's copy has only in-frame clones and lacks some. The sample shows around 230,000 clones, more than 70% of them seen only once. Sample: PBMCs or T cells enriched from blood (not recorded which). All receptors derive from a woman aged 40 to 55 with acute COVID-19.

The J gene is TRBJ1-2, the V gene TRBV30, with TRBD1 as a possible D gene (5 bases). This CDR3 is built from 13 residues. Germline loops: CDR1 GTSNPN, CDR2 SVGIG (reference sequence). Trimming stripped 1 base from V and 5 bases from J, with 11 bases between. CDR3 sequence reads: CAWSESRAYGYTF. The CDR3 bases are TGTGCCTGGAGTGAATCCAGGGCTTATGGCTACACCTTC.

The genes are TRBV11-2 and TRBJ2-1; TRBD1 agrees at 8 bases. The CDR3 has 16 amino acids. V was clipped by 5 bases and J by 0 bases; unmatched bases: 6. Germline V gene sequence: CDR1 SGHAT, CDR2 FQNNGV. CDR3 bases: TGTGCCAGCAGCGCCCGACAGGGGAACTCCTACAATGAGCAGTTCTTC. It codes for CASSARQGNSYNEQFF.

The rearrangement links TRBV19 to TRBJ1-2; 7 positions agree with TRBD1. Trimming at V came to 4 bases and at J to 6 bases, leaving 11 bases not matched to a gene. The CDR3 has 15 amino acids. Germline CDR1 and CDR2: LNHDA and SQIVND (reference sequence). The CDR3 loop is CASSSRDRKRNGYTF. The CDR3 region has the DNA TGTGCCAGTAGTAGCCGGGACAGAAAAAGGAATGGCTACACCTTC.

The chain links TRBV29-1 to TRBJ2-5, with D hard to call. V was clipped by 4 bases and J by 5 bases, with 8 bases between them. The CDR3 spans 11 residues. CDR1 is SQVTM, CDR2 ANQGSEA, per germline. The CDR3 DNA reads TGCAGCGTTGTCTCTCTCGAGACCCAGTACTTC. It encodes CSVVSLETQYF.

This chain uses TRBV7-2 with TRBJ1-2, with 10 nucleotides matching TRBD1. The junction had 3 bases not matched to a gene; V was cut back by 4 bases and J by 4 bases. CDR1 is SGHTA, CDR2 FQGNSA, per germline. CDR3 length equals 14 residues. CDR3 amino acids: CASSSDRGGYGYTF. CDR3 nucleotide sequence: TGTGCCAGCAGCTCGGACAGGGGGGGCTATGGCTACACCTTC.

This clone was counted a single time. The chain carries TRBV19 and TRBJ1-5; D is unresolved. Per the germline V gene, CDR1 is LNHDA and CDR2 is SQIVND (reference sequence). The CDR3 is 13 amino acids. V was pared by 4 bases and J by 6 bases, with 10 bases between. The CDR3 is CASSTQTGQPQHF. CDR3 DNA: TGTGCCAGTAGTACCCAGACGGGTCAGCCCCAGCATTTT. Full variable domain (rest looked up from reference TRBV19 and TRBJ1-5): DGGITQSPKYLFRKEGQNVTLSCEQNLNHDAMYWYRQDPGQGLRLIYYSQIVNDFQKGDIAEGYSVSREKKESFPLTVTSAQKNPTAFYLCASSTQTGQPQHFGDGTRLSIL.

This clone has just a few counts. The J gene is TRBJ2-2, the V gene TRBV5-1, with TRBD2 as a possible D gene (6 bases). From germline, CDR1 is SGHRS and CDR2 YFSETQ. CDR3 length: 15 amino acids. Trimming removed 3 bases at V and 3 bases at J, with 12 bases between. The chain's CDR3 is CASSSVGGDTGELFF. For the CDR3, the DNA is TGCGCCAGCAGCTCCGTCGGGGGAGACACCGGGGAGCTGTTTTTT.

This chain connects TRBV19 to TRBJ1-2; D unclear. Trimming pared 0 bases from V and 5 bases from J, leaving 10 bases between. The germline V gene has CDR1 LNHDA and CDR2 SQIVND (reference sequence). This CDR3 comprises 14 residues. CDR3 bases: TGTGCCAGTAGTATAGATTCCACATCATATGGCTACACCTTC. As protein: CASSIDSTSYGYTF.

V is TRBV24-1 and J is TRBJ1-4, with D hard to call. The V gene lost 5 bases and the J gene lost 5 bases, with 17 bases spanning the gap. This CDR3 contains 16 residues. The V gene's germline CDR1 is KGHDR and CDR2 SFDVKD. Here the CDR3 DNA reads TGTGCCACCAGTGGTCCGGACTGGTTGAGGAATGAAAAACTGTTTTTT. This sequence encodes CATSGPDWLRNEKLFF.

This chain uses TRBV24-1 with TRBJ2-1; 7 bases agree with TRBD2. CDR3 length: 14 amino acids. Looked up from germline, CDR1 is KGHDR and CDR2 is SFDVKD. V lost 6 bases to trimming and J lost 2 bases; unmatched junction nucleotides: 3. CDR3 region: CATSMGRAYNEQFF. CDR3 bases: TGTGCCACCAGTATGGGGAGGGCCTACAATGAGCAGTTCTTC.

The chain combines TRBV11-3 with TRBJ1-1; D perhaps matches TRBD1 (6 bases). V lost 5 bases and J 10 bases, leaving 23 bases between the germline ends. The CDR3 runs 15 residues. Looked up from germline, CDR1 is SGHNT and CDR2 is YENEEA. The CDR3 DNA sequence: TGTGCCAGCAGCCCCACAGGACAGACCCCTCTAGGAGCTTTCTTT. Its protein product is CASSPTGQTPLGAFF.

The V and J genes are TRBV9 and TRBJ2-2; the match to TRBD2 covers 9 bases. The V gene end was trimmed by 5 bases and the J gene end by 1 base; junction bases not matched to a gene: 3. CDR1 is SGDLS, CDR2 YYNGEE, per germline. This CDR3 has 15 amino acids. CDR3 nucleotides: TGTGCCAGCAGAGGTAGCGGGGGGAACACCGGGGAGCTGTTTTTT. Protein sequence: CASRGSGGNTGELFF.

The chain links TRBV24-1 to TRBJ2-1, with 8 bases identical to TRBD1. Germline V gives CDR1 KGHDR, CDR2 SFDVKD. The CDR3 length is 16 residues. V dropped 4 bases and J dropped 8; count of bases not matched to a gene: 12. The CDR3 is CATSETGTGTLDEQFF. The CDR3 nucleotides read TGTGCCACCAGTGAAACCGGGACAGGTACCCTAGATGAGCAGTTCTTC.

The CDR3 region is CASSIPAGGSINEQFF. In DNA form, the CDR3 reads TGCGCCAGCAGCATCCCCGCTGGCGGTTCAATCAATGAGCAGTTCTTC. This chain connects TRBV5-1 to TRBJ2-1; no reliable D call. Trimming removed 4 bases from V and 6 bases from J, with 20 bases in between. This CDR3 region has 16 residues. Germline V lookup: CDR1 SGHRS, CDR2 YFSETQ.

The chain recombines TRBV11-2 with TRBJ2-1; TRBD2 matches at 8 bases. Germline lookup yields CDR1 SGHAT and CDR2 FQNNGV. V lost 5 bases, J lost 9 bases, and 15 bases stayed unmatched. This CDR3 is 16 amino acids long. In DNA, the CDR3 is TGTGCCAGCAGCCCAGAAGCGGGGGATTCTCGCGGTGAGCAGTTCTTC. This codes for CASSPEAGDSRGEQFF.

This clone has only a few counts. The chain recombines TRBV18 with TRBJ1-5, with D possibly being TRBD1 (5 bases). The germline V and J ends were trimmed by 1 base and 5 bases, with 9 bases remaining between them. Germline V gives CDR1 KGHSH, CDR2 LQKENI. The CDR3 runs to 14 residues. CDR3 residues: CASSPQGLDQPQHF. In nucleotides, the CDR3 is TGTGCCAGCTCACCACAGGGACTAGATCAGCCCCAGCATTTT.

The J gene is TRBJ1-3, the V gene TRBV5-5, with unresolved D. This CDR3 contains 14 residues. V shed 0 bases and J shed 4 bases, with 8 bases lying between them. Germline CDR1 reads SGHKS; CDR2 reads YYEKEE (reference sequence). The CDR3 DNA reads TGTGCCAGCAGCTTGGGGGCTGAGGGAAACACCATATATTTT. Translation: CASSLGAEGNTIYF.

V usage is TRBV5-4 and J usage is TRBJ2-7; 8 nucleotides align to TRBD1. The trim removed 4 bases at V and 5 bases at J, leaving 8 bases unmatched. Per the germline V gene, CDR1 is SGHNT and CDR2 is YYREEE (reference sequence). The CDR3 has 14 residues. The CDR3 sequence is CASSAGQGRDEQYF. CDR3 in DNA: TGTGCCAGCAGCGCCGGACAGGGACGCGACGAGCAGTACTTC. Drawing the rest from reference TRBV5-4 and TRBJ2-7, the complete variable domain is ETGVTQSPTHLIKTRGQQVTLRCSSQSGHNTVSWYQQALGQGPQFIFQYYREEENGRGNFPPRFSGLQFPNYSSELNVNALELDDSALYLCASSAGQGRDEQYFGPGTRLTVT.